This T cell receptor (beta chain) came from a study of monozygotic twins with inflammatory bowel disease. Overall study results and limits: Especially with disease activity, IBD patients had fewer clonotypes in common with others than healthy twins did.

For this clonotype: Its antigen is unknown.

CDR3 length equals 19 residues. No DNA is given; TCRdb re-called the 5' RACE reads and lists each CDR3 protein once. This repertoire includes around 190,000 distinct CDR3 sequences. V usage is TRBV12-3 or TRBV12-4 and J usage is TRBJ2-7; TCRdb's D call of TRBD2 is untestable without DNA. Sequencing was carried out using blood. This receptor was taken from a human donor with ulcerative colitis or Crohn's disease, or a healthy co-twin of an affected twin (not recorded which). The chain's CDR3 is CASSLVPGLAGGAPYEQYF.